What follows are 4 T cell receptor beta chains derived from one specimen sequenced in a study of T cell repertoires in cytomegalovirus infection. TCRdb reanalysed the reads using MiXCR and keeps one entry per CDR3 protein. The sample yields around 350,000 distinct CDR3 sequences, 15% to 20% seen once. The material sequenced was PBMCs. The source is a human donor in good health (CMV status not recorded). Some clones in this sample may be carry-over from other donors' samples.

Of note for this clonotype: A junction boundary mismatches the germline segment, possibly from a read error. V usage is TRBV19 and J usage is TRBJ1-3; D uncertain. The CDR3 length is 9 residues. CDR1 and CDR2 from the germline V gene are LNHDA and SQIVND (reference sequence). The CDR3, as DNA: TGTGCCAGTGGAAGCGTTCAAAATTTT. It codes for CASGSVQNF.

In its sample, this clonotype was seen many times. As DNA, the CDR3 is TGTGCCAGTAGTCAACAGGGGGCCCGTGGGGAGCAGTACTTC. Residues: CASSQQGARGEQYF. This sequence joins TRBV19 and TRBJ2-7, with 9 bases lining up with TRBD1. The CDR3 covers 14 residues. V was pared by 5 bases and J by 7 bases, with 9 bases of the junction left unmatched. In germline, CDR1 is LNHDA, CDR2 SQIVND (reference sequence).

The chain couples TRBV5-8 to TRBJ1-1; D is possibly TRBD1 (5 bases). The CDR3 has 14 amino acids. Per the germline V gene, CDR1 is SGHTS and CDR2 is YDEGEE. The germline V and J ends were trimmed by 0 bases and 4 bases, with 10 bases remaining between them. The CDR3 sequence is CASSLVIGATEAFF. Here the CDR3 DNA reads TGTGCCAGCAGCTTGGTAATCGGGGCCACTGAAGCTTTCTTT. Full variable domain (outside the CDR3, taken from reference TRBV5-8 and TRBJ1-1): EAGVTQSPTHLIKTRGQQATLRCSPISGHTSVYWYQQALGLGLQFLLWYDEGEERNRGNFPPRFSGRQFPNYSSELNVNALELEDSALYLCASSLVIGATEAFFGQGTRLTVV.

This chain joins TRBV3-1 and TRBJ1-2; 7 bases agree with TRBD1. The CDR3 runs 12 residues. Germline V lookup: CDR1 LGHDT, CDR2 YNNKEL (reference sequence). J gave up 6 bases and V 2 bases, and 0 bases lay outside the gene matches. CDR3 in amino acids: CASSQTGDGYTF. CDR3 sequence (DNA): TGTGCCAGCAGCCAAACAGGGGATGGCTACACCTTC.